This T cell receptor (beta chain) was sequenced in a study of lymphopenia after photon versus proton radiotherapy. General study results and limits: Oligoclonal CD8+ Temra expansion after nadir drove photon patients' diversity drop. Post-nadir TCR diversity decline inversely tracked overall survival among those who died.

Points on this clone: Antigen unknown.

Sequenced by immunoSEQ multiplex PCR; TCRdb stores in-frame clones only, minus some. Here the sample spans 70,000 or so clones, 85% to 95% being singletons. Sequences were derived from peripheral blood, sampled from a patient treated with photon-based radiotherapy. This receptor was identified in a woman aged 40 to 55 with cholangiocarcinoma.

The chain's CDR3 is CASSFGQWPPTNEKLFF. DNA of the CDR3: TGCGCCAGCAGCTTCGGACAGTGGCCTCCAACTAATGAAAAACTGTTTTTT. This rearrangement joins TRBV5-1 to TRBJ1-4, with TRBD1 as a possible D gene (6 bases). CDR3 length: 17 amino acids. Germline values: CDR1 SGHRS, CDR2 YFSETQ. V dropped 2 bases and J dropped 0 bases, with 14 bases sitting between them.